The 20 T cell receptor beta chains in this list originate from one sample, sequenced in a study of response to subunit inactivated influenza vaccine. TCRdb redid the calling of the RT-PCR reads with MiXCR, one entry per CDR3 protein. The table includes about 780,000 distinct CDR3 sequences, less than 20% detected once. Sequences were derived from PBMCs from blood, sampled about 5 days after vaccination. Receptors were obtained from a man aged 50-59 years who received an inactivated influenza vaccine.

V usage is TRBV5-1 and J usage is TRBJ2-1; 9 bases map to TRBD2. Germline V gives CDR1 SGHRS, CDR2 YFSETQ. The V and J ends lost 3 bases and 7 bases, in that order; junction bases with no gene match: 14. CDR3 length: 17 amino acids. The DNA for the CDR3 is TGCGCCAGCAGCTCCGGAATAGTTGCGGGAGGGCCGAATGAGCAGTTCTTC. Translation gives CASSSGIVAGGPNEQFF.

This clonotype was counted only a few times. This rearrangement joins TRBV27 to TRBJ2-7; perhaps TRBD1 as D (6 bases). Trimming left V 0 bases short and J 2 bases short, with 11 bases between. In germline, CDR1 is MNHEY, CDR2 SMNVEV (reference sequence). The length of the CDR3 is 15 residues. CDR3 DNA: TGTGCCAGCAGTTTATCGACAGGCATAACCTACGAGCAGTACTTC. Translated, it gives CASSLSTGITYEQYF.

This clonotype was seen a handful of times. V usage is TRBV13 and J usage is TRBJ2-7; a possible D gene is TRBD1 (5 bases). The CDR3 length is 13 residues. V was clipped by 4 bases and J by 4 bases, with 11 bases between them. Germline CDR1 reads PRHDT; CDR2 reads FYEKMQ (reference sequence). CDR3 nucleotides: TGTGCCAGCAGCTGGGGCCCGGAGTACGAGCAGTACTTC. The encoded protein is CASSWGPEYEQYF.

A few counts support this clonotype. The chain recombines TRBV6-5 with TRBJ2-1, with TRBD2 matching 10 bases. Germline lookup yields CDR1 MNHEY and CDR2 SVGAGI. V dropped 4 bases and J dropped 4; count of bases not matched to a gene: 7. This CDR3 has 16 amino acids. The CDR3 nucleotides read TGTGCCAGCAGTTTCCTAACTAGCGGGACGTACAATGAGCAGTTCTTC. Translating gives CASSFLTSGTYNEQFF.

The chain joins TRBV10-3 to TRBJ2-1; 11 nucleotides line up with TRBD2. V was clipped by 2 bases and J by 4 bases; unmatched bases: 1. This CDR3 contains 15 residues. Germline-derived CDR1 and CDR2 are ENHRY and SYGVKD. CDR3 loop: CAISERTSGYNEQFF. In DNA form, the CDR3 reads TGTGCCATCAGTGAGCGGACTAGCGGGTACAATGAGCAGTTCTTC.

This chain joins TRBV6-1 and TRBJ2-7; 7 bases line up with TRBD2. Germline V gene data show CDR1 as MNHNS and CDR2 as SASEGT. The CDR3 is made up of 14 amino acids. Trimming removed 5 bases from V and 4 bases from J; junction bases left unmatched: 8. CDR3 DNA sequence: TGTGCCAGCAGTCCCAGCGGGGTATCGTACGAGCAGTACTTC. It specifies CASSPSGVSYEQYF.

The table lists this clonotype with many counts. The CDR3 reads CASSQESSGALMETQYF. DNA for the CDR3: TGTGCCAGCAGCCAAGAGTCTAGCGGGGCACTGATGGAGACCCAGTACTTC. The J gene is TRBJ2-5, the V gene TRBV4-2; 9 bases match TRBD2. Germline V gene data show CDR1 as LGHNA and CDR2 as YNFKEQ. After removal of 0 bases from V and 5 bases from J, the junction contained 10 bases not matched to a gene. There are 17 residues in the CDR3.

In this sample, this clonotype turned up many times. The gene calls are TRBV29-1 and TRBJ2-3; TRBD2 matches 8 bases. From germline, CDR1 is SQVTM and CDR2 ANQGSEA. The CDR3 sequence is 17 residues long. J lost 5 bases, V lost 5 bases, and 18 bases had no gene match. CDR3 region: CSVPALGGVAGGDTQYF. CDR3 in DNA: TGCAGCGTTCCAGCCCTCGGGGGGGTTGCGGGAGGAGATACGCAGTATTTT.

This clonotype was seen ten or more times. CDR3 region: CSARDIEGASTEAFF. As DNA, the CDR3 is TGCAGTGCTAGAGATATTGAGGGGGCGAGCACTGAAGCTTTCTTT. This chain links TRBV20-1 with TRBJ1-1; 7 bases are shared with TRBD1. This CDR3 comprises 15 residues. J was trimmed by 4 bases and V by 0 bases; bases with no gene match: 8. Germline CDR1 reads DFQATT; CDR2 reads SNEGSKA (reference sequence).

The rearrangement joins TRBV15 to TRBJ2-5; D is possibly TRBD2 (6 bases). Germline CDR1 reads LNHNV; CDR2 reads YYDKDF (reference sequence). Trimming cost V 5 bases and J 5 bases, with 9 bases left between them. The CDR3 consists of 12 residues. CDR3 amino acids: CATSPEGETQYF. The CDR3 DNA is TGTGCCACCAGCCCGGAGGGGGAGACCCAGTACTTC. The full variable domain, rest sourced from reference TRBV15 and TRBJ2-5, is DAMVIQNPRYQVTQFGKPVTLSCSQTLNHNVMYWYQQKSSQAPKLLFHYYDKDFNNEADTPDNFQSRRPNTSFCFLDIRSPGLGDTAMYLCATSPEGETQYFGPGTRLLVL.

In this sample, this clonotype turned up a few times. The rearrangement joins TRBV6-1 to TRBJ1-5, with 8 nucleotides matching TRBD1. Germline V CDR1 and CDR2: MNHNS, SASEGT. There are 16 residues in the CDR3. V was pared by 7 bases and J by 8 bases, with 16 bases of the junction left unmatched. This CDR3 is CASKGPTRQGREPQHF. Written as DNA, the CDR3 is TGTGCCAGCAAAGGTCCAACGAGACAGGGGAGGGAGCCCCAGCATTTT.

This rearrangement joins TRBV4-3 to TRBJ2-7; tentative D call: TRBD1 (6 bases). The length of the CDR3 is 14 residues. The V and J ends lost 1 base and 6 bases respectively, with 13 bases between them. Germline-derived CDR1 and CDR2 are LGHNA and YSLEER. The CDR3 loop is CASSQVNRASEQYF. In DNA, the CDR3 is TGCGCCAGCAGCCAAGTGAACAGGGCCTCCGAGCAGTACTTC.

V and J are TRBV6-1 and TRBJ2-5; TRBD2 matches 10 bases. Germline V gives CDR1 MNHNS, CDR2 SASEGT. J gave up 5 bases and V 6 bases, and 12 bases lay outside the gene matches. This CDR3 region has 16 residues. CDR3 in amino acids: CASRTSSGGAWETQYF. For the CDR3, the DNA is TGTGCCAGCAGGACCTCCAGCGGGGGGGCATGGGAGACCCAGTACTTC.

This clonotype has a handful of counts. V and J are TRBV5-1 and TRBJ2-7; TRBD1 matches at 7 bases. The germline V gene encodes CDR1 SGHRS and CDR2 YFSETQ. There are 14 residues in the CDR3. Trimming cost V 2 bases and J 2 bases; bases outside gene matches: 4. The CDR3 DNA sequence: TGCGCCAGCAGCTTCGACAGGGTTGCCTACGAGCAGTACTTC. Translated, it gives CASSFDRVAYEQYF.

In this sample, this clonotype turned up a few times. This rearrangement joins TRBV5-1 to TRBJ2-2; D uncertain. V was shortened by 0 bases and J by 0 bases, with 12 bases between the two germline ends. The germline CDR1 and CDR2 sequences are SGHRS and YFSETQ. This CDR3 is built from 17 residues. CDR3 region: CASSLGRTAPNTGELFF. Written as DNA, the CDR3 is TGCGCCAGCAGCTTGGGCCGGACGGCCCCGAACACCGGGGAGCTGTTTTTT.

This clonotype appeared many times. The chain combines TRBV29-1 with TRBJ2-2; unclear D gene. The germline CDR1 and CDR2 sequences are SQVTM and ANQGSEA. The CDR3 length is 15 residues. Trimming took 7 bases from V and 1 from J, leaving 16 bases between them. The DNA for the CDR3 is TGCAGCGCCAGATACCAGGACGGGAACACCGGGGAGCTGTTTTTT. Its translation: CSARYQDGNTGELFF.

CDR3 DNA sequence: TGTGCCAGCACCGCCGGAGGGGACAGGGTAGCGCAAGAGACCCAGTACTTC. Translation: CASTAGGDRVAQETQYF. V is TRBV12-3 or TRBV12-4 and J is TRBJ2-5, with 9 bases aligning to TRBD1. CDR3 size: 17 residues. Trimming took 7 bases from V and 2 from J; bases not matched to a gene: 14.

The sample holds a few counts of this clonotype. The chain joins TRBV4-2 to TRBJ2-3; 7 bases align to TRBD2. Germline lookup yields CDR1 LGHNA and CDR2 YNFKEQ. V was pared by 6 bases and J by 1 base, with 10 bases of the junction left unmatched. The length of the CDR3 is 16 residues. CDR3: CASRRVAGGGTDTQYF. In DNA form, the CDR3 reads TGTGCCAGCAGAAGAGTAGCGGGTGGTGGCACAGATACGCAGTATTTT.

This clonotype was seen only a few times. J is TRBJ2-7 and V is TRBV5-1, with D possibly called TRBD1 or TRBD2 (5 bases each). This CDR3 region has 14 residues. The germline V gene has CDR1 SGHRS and CDR2 YFSETQ. Trimming removed 7 bases from V and 0 bases from J, with 14 bases in between. This CDR3 is CASGVGESSYEQYF. The CDR3 DNA is TGCGCCAGCGGGGTAGGGGAGAGCTCCTACGAGCAGTACTTC.

The chain joins TRBV4-2 to TRBJ2-1; 9 bases match TRBD2. Germline assignment: CDR1 LGHNA and CDR2 YNFKEQ. Germline trimming cut 4 bases from V and 5 bases from J; bases unmatched to any gene: 9. The CDR3 covers 16 residues. The CDR3: CASSPKGASGNNEQFF. The CDR3 bases are TGTGCCAGCAGCCCCAAGGGGGCTAGCGGGAACAATGAGCAGTTCTTC.